The present T cell receptor (beta chain) was sequenced within a study of PD-1 blockade in mismatch repair-deficient tumors. In the study overall: Patients had about 13 mismatch repair-deficient cancer types and were previously treated and progressing.

Study-wide results and limits: Tumor-resident clones, often undetectable pretreatment in blood, expanded then contracted after pembrolizumab.

Here immunoSEQ multiplex PCR was the method, and the copy in TCRdb shows in-frame clones only, minus some. This sample has approximately 16,000 clones, with more than 70% found just once. Notes on this clone: Its matching antigen is unknown.

CDR3 size: 14 residues. The V and J ends lost 1 base and 7 bases, in that order; junction bases with no gene match: 5. Germline CDR1 and CDR2: SGHTA and FQGNSA. The receptor was derived from an adult with mismatch repair-deficient cancer. The gene calls are TRBV7-2 and TRBJ2-7; 9 bases are a match to TRBD2. The input for sequencing was PBMCs, taken before pembrolizumab treatment. In nucleotides, the CDR3 is TGTGCCAGCAGCTTAGAGGCGGGAGGGTTTGAGCAGTACTTC. This translates into CASSLEAGGFEQYF. The full variable domain, its missing parts supplied by reference TRBV7-2 and TRBJ2-7, is GAGVSQSPSNKVTEKGKDVELRCDPISGHTALYWYRQSLGQGLEFLIYFQGNSAPDKSGLPSDRFSAERTGGSVSTLTIQRTQQEDSAVYLCASSLEAGGFEQYFGPGTRLTVT.